The T cell receptor beta chain described here comes from a study of T cell responses to AZD1222 COVID-19 vaccine. Whole-study findings and limits: Donors were mostly white British, more females; clonal diversity possibly underestimated.

Some clones are missing from TCRdb's copy, which holds only in-frame ones; the method was immunoSEQ multiplex PCR. The sample includes 150,000 to 200,000 clones, around 90% seen only once; the top ten take more than 1%. As to this clone: Its antigen is currently unknown.

Second-dose groups at about 4 or about 12 weeks were pooled. The sequenced sample was peripheral blood, obtained 28 days after the second AZD1222 dose. This TCR derives from an adult who received the AZD1222 COVID-19 vaccine.

This chain's CDR3 is CASGIRVATEAFF. The CDR3 nucleotides read TGTGCCAGCGGCATACGGGTGGCCACTGAAGCTTTCTTT. J is TRBJ1-1 and V is TRBV2; D is uncertain. The V and J ends lost 8 bases and 4 bases respectively, with 14 bases between them. The CDR3 contains 13 residues. Germline CDR1 reads SNHLY; CDR2 reads FYNNEI.